These 22 T cell receptor beta chains were all obtained from the same sample, sequenced in a study of molecular identifiers for immune sequencing clone quantification. TCRdb re-called the PCR reads with MiXCR, one entry per CDR3 protein. There are about 510,000 distinct CDR3 sequences in the sample; about 26% occur only once, and over 0.6% lies in the top ten. Sample: naive CD8+ T cells from blood, with Jurkat cell RNA spiked in. Subset defined: FACS-sorted CD8+CD4-CCR7+CD45RA+ naive T cells. These receptors were obtained from a human donor in good health. Some libraries in this study had Jurkat cell RNA spiked in.

A few counts support this clonotype. The chain has TRBV6-1 and TRBJ2-7; 8 bases fit TRBD1. CDR1 is MNHNS and CDR2 is SASEGT in the germline V gene. The V gene end was trimmed by 2 bases and the J gene end by 6 bases; junction bases not matched to a gene: 12. The CDR3 contains 16 residues. For the CDR3, the DNA is TGTGCCAGCAGTGAACTTCGCGGCAGGGGGCCTTCCGAGCAGTACTTC. It is translated as CASSELRGRGPSEQYF.

This clonotype was counted only a few times. The chain recombines TRBV10-3 with TRBJ2-1, with 9 bases fitting TRBD2. The V gene's germline CDR1 is ENHRY and CDR2 SYGVKD. The J segment lost 8 bases and the V segment lost 0 bases, leaving 2 bases of the junction unmatched. The CDR3 length is 14 residues. CDR3 DNA: TGTGCCATCAGTGAGTCGGGACTAGCTGATGAGCAGTTCTTC. Translation gives CAISESGLADEQFF.

This clonotype was seen only a few times. This chain joins TRBV4-1 and TRBJ2-7, with D possibly matching TRBD2 (5 bases). Trimming left V 0 bases short and J 1 base short, with 13 bases between. In germline, CDR1 is MGHRA, CDR2 YSYEKL. The CDR3 extends over 16 amino acids. This CDR3 reads CASSQDPREKSYEQYF. DNA of the CDR3: TGCGCCAGCAGCCAAGATCCGAGGGAAAAGTCCTACGAGCAGTACTTC.

This clonotype was recorded at least ten times. V gene TRBV2 combines with J gene TRBJ1-1; D is uncertain. Trimming took 11 bases from V and 3 from J, leaving 7 bases between them. This CDR3 region has 10 residues. The germline CDR1 and CDR2 sequences are SNHLY and FYNNEI. CDR3 bases: TGTGCCGGAAGGGACACTGAAGCTTTCTTT. It translates to CAGRDTEAFF.

The chain is built from TRBV5-1 and TRBJ2-7, with 7 bases aligning to TRBD1. The CDR3 spans 14 residues. Germline values: CDR1 SGHRS, CDR2 YFSETQ. V gave up 3 bases and J gave up 6 bases; unmatched junction bases: 9. Here the CDR3 reads CASSSGQYPCEQYF. CDR3 nucleotide sequence: TGCGCCAGCAGCTCGGGACAGTACCCCTGCGAGCAGTACTTC.

This clonotype has a handful of counts. This chain connects TRBV7-6 to TRBJ2-1, with TRBD1 identical over 7 bases. Losses at the gene ends were 5 bases for V and 4 bases for J; bases not matched to a gene: 11. The CDR3 has 16 residues. The V gene's germline CDR1 is SGHVS and CDR2 FNYEAQ. The CDR3: CASSPRQGLRYNEQFF. Here the CDR3 DNA reads TGTGCCAGCAGCCCACGACAGGGATTAAGGTACAATGAGCAGTTCTTC.

The chain has TRBV7-9 and TRBJ2-5; D is ambiguous. The CDR3 runs 16 residues. From germline, CDR1 is SEHNR and CDR2 FQNEAQ (reference sequence). V shed 1 base and J shed 5 bases, with 17 bases lying between them. The CDR3 is CASSLVPGSLGETQYF. DNA of the CDR3: TGTGCCAGCAGCTTAGTCCCCGGGTCGCTAGGGGAGACCCAGTACTTC.

CDR3: CAWSTGTGAYEQYF. CDR3 in DNA: TGTGCCTGGAGTACCGGGACAGGGGCCTACGAGCAGTACTTC. The V and J genes are TRBV30 and TRBJ2-7; 10 nucleotides agree with TRBD1. The CDR3 runs to 14 residues. Germline assignment: CDR1 GTSNPN and CDR2 SVGIG (reference sequence). Trimming took 2 bases from V and 2 from J; bases not matched to a gene: 3. Together with reference TRBV30 and TRBJ2-7, the CDR3 gives the full variable domain: SQTIHQWPATLVQPVGSPLSLECTVEGTSNPNLYWYRQAAGRGLQLLFYSVGIGQISSEVPQNLSASRPQDRQFILSSKKLLLSDSGFYLCAWSTGTGAYEQYFGPGTRLTVT.

This clonotype was seen a handful of times. The rearrangement uses TRBV11-2 and TRBJ2-7; TRBD1 might be the D (6 bases). The V gene lost 5 bases and the J gene lost 0 bases, with 14 bases spanning the gap. This CDR3 region has 15 residues. Germline CDR1 is SGHAT and CDR2 is FQNNGV. The CDR3 is CASSEMIQGSYEQYF. In nucleotides, the CDR3 is TGTGCCAGCAGCGAAATGATACAGGGCTCCTACGAGCAGTACTTC. The variable domain in full, completed from reference TRBV11-2 and TRBJ2-7, reads EAGVAQSPRYKIIEKRQSVAFWCNPISGHATLYWYQQILGQGPKLLIQFQNNGVVDDSQLPKDRFSAERLKGVDSTLKIQPAKLEDSAVYLCASSEMIQGSYEQYFGPGTRLTVT.

With respect to this clonotype: A much larger clone differs by one base, so this may be a read error. This chain joins TRBV2 and TRBJ1-1; no firm D call. The CDR3 contains 13 residues. The V end lost 4 bases, the J end lost 3 bases, and 9 bases lay between the germline ends. Germline V gene lookup returns CDR1 SNHLY and CDR2 FYNNEI. The CDR3 DNA follows: TGTGCCAGCAGTGGCGAGGGCCACACTGAAGCTTTCTTT. Translated: CASSGEGHTEAFF.

Remarks on this clonotype: An end of the junction differs from the germline gene, which may be a read error. The gene calls are TRBV7-2 and TRBJ1-4; 7 bases are a match to TRBD1. CDR1 is SGHTA and CDR2 is FQGNSA in the germline V gene. The CDR3 is made up of 18 amino acids. In nucleotides, the CDR3 is TGTGTCAGCAGCTTAGTAGGAACAGGGGATCTCTTAGGTGAAAAACTGTTTTTT. Translation: CVSSLVGTGDLLGEKLFF.

J is TRBJ2-1 and V is TRBV4-3; TRBD1 is a possible D gene (6 bases). The length of the CDR3 is 13 residues. The germline V gene encodes CDR1 LGHNA and CDR2 YSLEER. V was trimmed by 0 bases and J by 9 bases, leaving 9 bases between them. The CDR3 here is CASSQEYRAEQFF. DNA for the CDR3: TGCGCCAGCAGCCAAGAGTACAGGGCTGAGCAGTTCTTC.

This clonotype has ten or more counts. The chain links TRBV7-6 to TRBJ2-3; D possibly corresponds to TRBD1 (5 bases). Germline values: CDR1 SGHVS, CDR2 FNYEAQ. The V gene lost 1 base and the J gene lost 0 bases, with 11 bases spanning the gap. CDR3 length equals 16 residues. The CDR3 bases are TGTGCCAGCAGCTTAGGTGATGGGGCTAGCACAGATACGCAGTATTTT. It encodes CASSLGDGASTDTQYF.

V gene TRBV29-1 combines with J gene TRBJ2-7, with a weak D call TRBD2 (6 bases). The CDR3 is made up of 13 amino acids. V lost 7 bases and J 2 bases, leaving 15 bases between the germline ends. Germline V gives CDR1 SQVTM, CDR2 ANQGSEA. CDR3 amino acids: CSARGGSAYEQYF. The CDR3 nucleotides are TGCAGCGCGAGGGGAGGTTCGGCCTACGAGCAGTACTTC.

This clonotype was picked up a small number of times. V gene TRBV15 combines with J gene TRBJ2-7; D remains unclear. Trimming left V 0 bases short and J 3 bases short, with 6 bases between. This CDR3 is 13 amino acids long. Germline-derived CDR1 and CDR2 are LNHNV and YYDKDF (reference sequence). The CDR3: CATSRDRDYEQYF. CDR3 in DNA: TGTGCCACCAGCAGAGATAGGGACTACGAGCAGTACTTC.

This chain links TRBV7-9 with TRBJ1-1, with 11 bases that match TRBD1. In germline, CDR1 is SEHNR, CDR2 FQNEAQ (reference sequence). The CDR3 sequence is 15 residues long. Trimming cost V 5 bases and J 0 bases; bases outside gene matches: 2. CDR3: CASSGGQGVNTEAFF. CDR3 in DNA: TGTGCCAGCAGCGGGGGACAGGGGGTGAACACTGAAGCTTTCTTT.

Only one count was recorded for this clonotype. One end of the junction fails to match germline, which may point to a read error. The chain uses TRBV28 and TRBJ2-2; 7 nucleotides align to TRBD2. Germline V gene lookup returns CDR1 MDHEN and CDR2 SYDVKM. This CDR3 is 16 amino acids long. The CDR3 region is CAGSLREAGITGELFF. CDR3 DNA sequence: TGTGCCGGCAGTTTAAGGGAAGCGGGAATCACCGGGGAGCTGTTTTTT. The whole variable domain, filled in from reference TRBV28 and TRBJ2-2, reads DVKVTQSSRYLVKRTGEKVFLECVQDMDHENMFWYRQDPGLGLRLIYFSYDVKMKEKGDIPEGYSVSREKKERFSLILESASTNQTSMYLCAGSLREAGITGELFFGEGSRLTVL.

DNA of the CDR3: TGTGCCAGCAGCTTCCTAGCGACGGACACCGGGGAGCTGTTTTTT. Its translation: CASSFLATDTGELFF. This chain joins TRBV7-9 and TRBJ2-2, with a possible D match to TRBD2 (6 bases). Germline loops: CDR1 SEHNR, CDR2 FQNEAQ (reference sequence). The CDR3 loop spans 15 amino acids. Trimming removed 3 bases at V and 3 bases at J, with 11 bases between.

Comment on this clonotype: The conserved closing phenylalanine or tryptophan is absent in this CDR3, likely reflecting a read error. The genes are TRBV6-6 and TRBJ1-1; the D is unclear. This CDR3 has 14 amino acids. V lost 2 bases and J 0 bases, leaving 7 bases between the germline ends. Per germline, CDR1 MNHNY and CDR2 SVGAGI (reference sequence). The chain's CDR3 is CASSYTGMNTEAFL. The CDR3 DNA reads TGTGCCAGCAGTTACACGGGGATGAACACTGAAGCTTTCCTT.

As for this clonotype: The junction does not match germline at one end; this may be a read error. The V and J genes are TRBV30 and TRBJ2-1, with D maybe TRBD2 (6 bases). The CDR3 totals 14 residues. Germline assignment: CDR1 GTSNPN and CDR2 SVGIG (reference sequence). CDR3 nucleotide sequence: TGTGCCTGGAGTGCGGGACTGGGATTCAATGAGCAGTCCTTC. This translates into CAWSAGLGFNEQSF.

Points on this clonotype: At one of its ends the junction is not consistent with the germline gene, which may arise from a read error. This chain connects TRBV27 to TRBJ2-3; 7 bases line up with TRBD1. The CDR3 sequence is 17 residues long. Germline V gene data show CDR1 as MNHEY and CDR2 as SMNVEV (reference sequence). This CDR3 reads CASSLSTAGGPRDRQYF. In DNA form, the CDR3 reads TGTGCCAGCAGTTTATCGACAGCAGGGGGTCCGAGAGATAGGCAGTATTTT.

V is TRBV29-1 and J is TRBJ1-1; D perhaps matches TRBD1 (5 bases). Per the germline V gene, CDR1 is SQVTM and CDR2 is ANQGSEA. The V end lost 7 bases, the J end lost 0 bases, and 18 bases lay between the germline ends. The CDR3 consists of 15 residues. CDR3 DNA sequence: TGCAGCGCCCAGCCCCTTACAGGTATGAACACTGAAGCTTTCTTT. This translates into CSAQPLTGMNTEAFF.